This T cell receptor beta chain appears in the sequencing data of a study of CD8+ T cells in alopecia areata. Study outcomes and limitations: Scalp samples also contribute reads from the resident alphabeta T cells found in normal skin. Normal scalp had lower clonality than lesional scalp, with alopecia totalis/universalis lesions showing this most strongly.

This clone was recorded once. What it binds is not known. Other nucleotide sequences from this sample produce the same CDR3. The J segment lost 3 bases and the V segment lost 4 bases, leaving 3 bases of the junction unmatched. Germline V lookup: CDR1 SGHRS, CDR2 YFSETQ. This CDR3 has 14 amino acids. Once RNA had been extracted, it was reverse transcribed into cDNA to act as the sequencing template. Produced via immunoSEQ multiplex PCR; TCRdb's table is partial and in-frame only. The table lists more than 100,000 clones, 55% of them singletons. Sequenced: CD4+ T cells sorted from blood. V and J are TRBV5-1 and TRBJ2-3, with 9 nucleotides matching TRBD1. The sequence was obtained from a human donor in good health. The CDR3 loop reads CASSPGTGTDTQYF. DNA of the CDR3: TGCGCCAGCAGCCCCGGGACAGGGACAGATACGCAGTATTTT.